These 14 T cell receptor beta chains share one sample of origin, sequenced in a study of graft-versus-host responses after intestinal transplantation. TCRdb's copy holds only in-frame clones and misses some; the assay was immunoSEQ multiplex PCR. Of under 100,000 clones in the sample, about nine tenths are singletons; the top ten hold about 16%. Sequencing used PBMCs, obtained roughly 450 days after intestinal transplant. The receptors shown here come from a human patient who received an intestinal transplant, so some T cells may come from the graft donor.

The chain has TRBV7-8 and TRBJ1-5, with 8 bases aligning to TRBD1. The germline V gene encodes CDR1 SGHVS and CDR2 FQNEAQ. The CDR3 covers 17 residues. Trimming removed 5 bases from V and 0 bases from J; junction bases left unmatched: 9. The CDR3 DNA sequence: TGTGCCAGCAGCATGGACAGGGCTTTGTATAGCAATCAGCCCCAGCATTTT. Encoded protein: CASSMDRALYSNQPQHF.

The genes are TRBV9 and TRBJ2-7; 7 bases match TRBD1. Germline trimming cut 3 bases from V and 0 bases from J; bases unmatched to any gene: 6. Germline V CDR1 and CDR2: SGDLS, YYNGEE. The CDR3 consists of 15 residues. CDR3 residues: CASSAGGQSSYEQYF. In nucleotides, the CDR3 is TGTGCCAGCAGCGCAGGGGGACAGAGCTCCTACGAGCAGTACTTC. Based on the CDR3 plus reference TRBV9 and TRBJ2-7, the full variable domain is DSGVTQTPKHLITATGQRVTLRCSPRSGDLSVYWYQQSLDQGLQFLIQYYNGEERAKGNILERFSAQQFPDLHSELNLSSLELGDSALYFCASSAGGQSSYEQYFGPGTRLTVT.

The rearrangement joins TRBV18 to TRBJ1-3; D gene ambiguous. CDR3 length: 14 residues. Germline CDR1 KGHSH, CDR2 LQKENI. Trimming removed 3 bases from V and 2 bases from J, with 8 bases in between. In DNA, the CDR3 is TGTGCCAGCTCACCTCCGTCTACTGGAAACACCATATATTTT. Translated, it gives CASSPPSTGNTIYF.

The chain couples TRBV10-2 to TRBJ2-6; 7 nucleotides match TRBD2. The trim removed 8 bases at V and 2 bases at J, leaving 6 bases unmatched. CDR3 size: 15 residues. The V gene's germline CDR1 is WSHSY and CDR2 SAAADI. The CDR3: CASDGGGAGANVLTF. CDR3 DNA sequence: TGCGCCAGCGACGGCGGGGGAGCTGGGGCCAACGTCCTGACTTTC.

The chain is built from TRBV10-3 and TRBJ2-5; TRBD1 matches at 10 bases. CDR1 and CDR2 from the germline V gene are ENHRY and SYGVKD. V dropped 2 bases and J dropped 5; count of bases not matched to a gene: 8. The CDR3 runs 16 residues. The CDR3 loop is CAISETPGQGPETQYF. The CDR3 nucleotides are TGTGCCATCAGTGAGACTCCGGGACAGGGGCCGGAGACCCAGTACTTC.

The chain carries TRBV27 and TRBJ1-1; D is unresolved. The CDR3 runs 14 residues. Trimming cost V 0 bases and J 5 bases, with 10 bases left between them. The germline gives CDR1 MNHEY, CDR2 SMNVEV (reference sequence). The CDR3 nucleotides read TGTGCCAGCAGTTTATCGTTCTCGGGGACTGAAGCTTTCTTT. Translation gives CASSLSFSGTEAFF.

The chain couples TRBV5-1 to TRBJ1-2; D not resolved. CDR1 SGHRS and CDR2 YFSETQ come from the germline V gene. The CDR3 extends over 14 amino acids. Between the trimmed V and J ends, which lost 7 bases and 6 bases, there was a span of 19 bases. CDR3 bases: TGCGCCAGCGGATCCGGGGTTACCCTCGATGGCTACACCTTC. Translated, it gives CASGSGVTLDGYTF.

This chain joins TRBV29-1 and TRBJ2-1; 8 nucleotides match TRBD2. Trimming removed 6 bases from V and 0 bases from J; junction bases left unmatched: 4. The germline V gene encodes CDR1 SQVTM and CDR2 ANQGSEA. The CDR3 runs 14 residues. CDR3 bases: TGCAGCGTGACCGGGACTAGCTCCTACAATGAGCAGTTCTTC. As protein: CSVTGTSSYNEQFF.

The chain carries TRBV6-1 and TRBJ1-2; 7 nucleotides align to TRBD1. CDR3 size: 14 residues. CDR1 MNHNS and CDR2 SASEGT come from the germline V gene. With V trimmed by 7 bases and J by 7 bases, 12 bases remained unmatched. The CDR3 coding sequence is TGTGCCAGCACCATCGACAGGGATAAGGGTGGCTACACCTTC. Its protein product is CASTIDRDKGGYTF.

The gene calls are TRBV11-2 and TRBJ2-5; D is possibly TRBD2 (6 bases). The CDR3 is 17 amino acids. Germline CDR1 and CDR2: SGHAT and FQNNGV. Trimming removed 2 bases at V and 5 bases at J, with 21 bases between. The CDR3 loop reads CASSLRPGGVVGETQYF. CDR3 nucleotide sequence: TGTGCCAGCAGCTTACGCCCCGGGGGAGTTGTCGGCGAGACCCAGTACTTC.

This chain joins TRBV2 and TRBJ1-4; 8 bases match TRBD1. Germline assignment: CDR1 SNHLY and CDR2 FYNNEI. The junction had 9 bases not matched to a gene; V was cut back by 4 bases and J by 8 bases. The CDR3 contains 15 residues. CDR3 in DNA: TGTGCCAGCAGTGTGGCAGGGGGCGCTGGGGAAAAACTGTTTTTT. It yields the protein CASSVAGGAGEKLFF. The variable domain in full, completed from reference TRBV2 and TRBJ1-4, reads EPEVTQTPSHQVTQMGQEVILRCVPISNHLYFYWYRQILGQKVEFLVSFYNNEISEKSEIFDDQFSVERPDGSNFTLKIRSTKLEDSAMYFCASSVAGGAGEKLFFGSGTQLSVL.

The V gene is TRBV7-8, the J gene TRBJ2-7; D gene uncertain. Germline CDR1 SGHVS, CDR2 FQNEAQ. The CDR3 contains 11 residues. V lost 4 bases and J 4 bases, leaving 5 bases between the germline ends. The CDR3 loop reads CASSWGYEQYF. CDR3 bases: TGTGCCAGCAGCTGGGGTTACGAGCAGTACTTC.

The chain is built from TRBV4-2 and TRBJ1-5, with 8 bases fitting TRBD1. J was trimmed by 7 bases and V by 3 bases; bases with no gene match: 11. The V gene's germline CDR1 is LGHNA and CDR2 YNFKEQ. The CDR3 loop spans 16 amino acids. The CDR3 region is CASSHPRGQEDQPQHF. CDR3 nucleotides: TGTGCCAGCAGCCACCCCAGGGGGCAGGAAGACCAGCCCCAGCATTTT.

The V call is TRBV13, the J call TRBJ1-1; a possible D gene is TRBD1 (5 bases). Between the trimmed V and J ends, which lost 0 bases and 9 bases, there was a span of 8 bases. Germline lookup yields CDR1 PRHDT and CDR2 FYEKMQ (reference sequence). This CDR3 is 12 amino acids long. The chain's CDR3 is CASSLGAGKAFF. The CDR3 bases are TGTGCCAGCAGCTTAGGGGCAGGGAAAGCTTTCTTT. Filled out from reference TRBV13 and TRBJ1-1, the complete variable domain reads AAGVIQSPRHLIKEKRETATLKCYPIPRHDTVYWYQQGPGQDPQFLISFYEKMQSDKGSIPDRFSAQQFSDYHSELNMSSLELGDSALYFCASSLGAGKAFFGQGTRLTVV.